The rows below give T cell receptor beta chains drawn from one sample of a study of high-grade serous ovarian cancer treatment subgroups. The table came from immunoSEQ multiplex PCR; TCRdb's copy has only in-frame clones and leaves some out. The data show several thousand clones, with around 75% seen just once and over 25% held by the top ten. Sequencing was done on a sample of tumor tissue. These receptors were taken from a human donor with high-grade serous ovarian cancer. The CDR3 runs from the conserved cysteine through the conserved F or W. A D gene is named only where the DNA matches it firmly. Not all rows give a size; the values are once, few, many and, for expanded clones, a class.

abundance	v_gene	len	j_gene	d_gene	CDR3nt	CDR3aa
.	TRBV11-1	14	TRBJ2-3	.	TGTGCCAGCAGTGGACAGCCGACCACAGATACGCAGTATTTT	CASSGQPTTDTQYF
.	TRBV5-6	17	TRBJ1-1	.	TGTGCCAGCAGCAGTTACGGGTCCGGGGGATACTACGCTGAAGCTTTCTTT	CASSSYGSGGYYAEAFF
.	TRBV15	14	TRBJ2-7	.	TGTGCCACCTCTTTAGAGGGGACCTCCTACGAGCAGTACTTC	CATSLEGTSYEQYF
few	TRBV2	14	TRBJ1-4	TRBD1	TGTGCCAGCAGGAGGGGACAGGAGGAGAAAAAACTGTTTTTT	CASRRGQEEKKLFF
.	TRBV5-6	14	TRBJ1-2	.	TGTGCCAGCAGCTTGTCCGGGAGCACCTTTTACTACACCTTC	CASSLSGSTFYYTF
.	TRBV18	15	TRBJ2-5	.	TGTGCCAGCTCACCTGCGGGGACGGTAGTGGAGACCCAGTACTTC	CASSPAGTVVETQYF
.	TRBV11-3	14	TRBJ2-7	.	TGTGCCAGCAGCTCGACCGGAGGGCCGCTCGAGCAGTACTTC	CASSSTGGPLEQYF
few	TRBV18	14	TRBJ1-3	.	TGTGCCAGCTCACCGGCGAACTCTGGAAACACCATATATTTT	CASSPANSGNTIYF
.	TRBV6-4	13	TRBJ2-3	.	TGTGCCAGCAGTGACCCTCCCGGGGATACGCAGTATTTT	CASSDPPGDTQYF
.	TRBV5-4	15	TRBJ2-7	TRBD2	TGTGCCAGCAGCTCGTGGACTAGCGGGATGTACGAGCAGTACTTC	CASSSWTSGMYEQYF
few	TRBV28	13	TRBJ2-7	.	TGTGCCAGCGGATCGGGACCCCTCTACGAGCAGTACTTC	CASGSGPLYEQYF
.	TRBV5-1	15	TRBJ2-1	TRBD2	TGCGCCAGCAGCTTGGCAACTAGCGGTTACAATGAGCAGTTCTTC	CASSLATSGYNEQFF
.	TRBV28	14	TRBJ2-5	TRBD2	TGTGCCAGCAGTTTACTAGCGGGAGCAAAGACCCAGTACTTC	CASSLLAGAKTQYF
.	TRBV7-9	16	TRBJ1-4	.	TGTGCCAGCAGCTTAAGGGGACAAGGGTTGGCTGAAAAACTGTTTTTT	CASSLRGQGLAEKLFF
.	TRBV7-3	15	TRBJ2-1	TRBD1	TGTGCCAGCAGCCAGGGACAGGGGGTTTACAATGAGCAGTTCTTC	CASSQGQGVYNEQFF
.	TRBV18	13	TRBJ1-2	.	TGTGCCAGCTCACCACCCGACGGCTATGGCTACACCTTC	CASSPPDGYGYTF
.	TRBV5-5	14	TRBJ1-4	.	TGTGCCAGCAGCTATCCAGGGGTTCGGGAAAAACTGTTTTTT	CASSYPGVREKLFF
.	TRBV27	15	TRBJ1-5	.	TGTGCCAGGGGTCCTACGGGCGTCTTCAATCAGCCCCAGCATTTT	CARGPTGVFNQPQHF
.	TRBV21-1	17	TRBJ1-5	.	TGTGCCAGCAGCCCCCCCCGACAGGGAACCGGGATTGAGCCCCAGCATTTT	CASSPPRQGTGIEPQHF
.	TRBV7-8	16	TRBJ2-5	TRBD1	TGTGCCAGCACCATCAACCGTCAGGGGGTGGGGGAGACCCAGTACTTC	CASTINRQGVGETQYF
few	TRBV28	16	TRBJ2-6	.	TGTGCCAGCAGTTTATGGGACAGCTCTGGGGCCAACGTCCTGACTTTC	CASSLWDSSGANVLTF
.	TRBV4-3	14	TRBJ2-3	.	TGCGCCAGCAGCCAAGGGGTAGGGAGAGATACGCAGTATTTT	CASSQGVGRDTQYF
.	TRBV19	15	TRBJ2-1	TRBD2	TGTGCCAGCCATCTGGGGGGGAGCTCCTACAATGAGCAGTTCTTC	CASHLGGSSYNEQFF
.	TRBV30	12	TRBJ1-2	.	TGTGCCTGGATAGAACCTAACTATGGCTACACCTTC	CAWIEPNYGYTF
once	TRBV19	14	TRBJ2-1	.	TGTGCCAGTAGTCGGCGGAGCTCCTACAATGAGCAGTTCTTC	CASSRRSSYNEQFF
.	TRBV7-8	13	TRBJ2-7	.	TGTGCCAGCAGCCTAAACAGCATCTACGAGCAGTACTTC	CASSLNSIYEQYF
.	TRBV19	13	TRBJ2-3	.	TGTGCCAGTAGTTATCGTTCGTCAGATACGCAGTATTTT	CASSYRSSDTQYF
.	TRBV7-9	18	TRBJ1-5	.	TGTGCCAGCAGCTTGGCAGGGAAGACGGCGGGGAGCAATCAGCCCCAGCATTTT	CASSLAGKTAGSNQPQHF
.	TRBV2	13	TRBJ2-1	.	TGTGCCAGCAGTGGGGTTAGCTACAATGAGCAGTTCTTC	CASSGVSYNEQFF
once	TRBV4-1	17	TRBJ2-5	.	TGCGCCAGCAGCCAAGGTATGATAGCGCGCAGGAGGGAGACCCAGTACTTC	CASSQGMIARRRETQYF
once	TRBV7-6	12	TRBJ2-7	.	TGTGCCAGCAGCCTCAACAGTTACGAGCAGTACTTC	CASSLNSYEQYF
.	TRBV30	12	TRBJ2-5	.	TGTGCCTGGCGTAGGGAGGTGGAGACCCAGTACTTC	CAWRREVETQYF
.	TRBV28	14	TRBJ2-7	TRBD1	TGTGCCAGCAGCCACGACAGGGGATTCTACGAGCAGTACTTC	CASSHDRGFYEQYF
.	TRBV11-2	17	TRBJ2-1	.	TGTGCCAGCAGCTTAAGAGAGGGGGGGACTCACGACAATGAGCAGTTCTTC	CASSLREGGTHDNEQFF
.	TRBV27	15	TRBJ2-5	TRBD1	TGTGCCAGCAGCGGACAGGGGAGGTTTTACGAGACCCAGTACTTC	CASSGQGRFYETQYF
.	TRBV6-1	13	TRBJ1-4	.	TGTGCCAGCAGTGTTGAGGTGGATGAAAAACTGTTTTTT	CASSVEVDEKLFF
.	TRBV27	16	TRBJ2-7	TRBD2	TGTGCCAGCAGTTTCCGTGGTGGCGGGGGAAAAGGCGAGCAGTACTTC	CASSFRGGGGKGEQYF
.	TRBV7-2	15	TRBJ2-7	TRBD1	TGTGCCAGCGGCTTAGAAGGACAGGGGTTTTCCGAGCAGTACTTC	CASGLEGQGFSEQYF
.	TRBV7-9	14	TRBJ1-2	TRBD1	TGTGCCAGCAGCGGCGGACAGGGCGGGTATGGCTACACCTTC	CASSGGQGGYGYTF
.	TRBV12-5	18	TRBJ2-3	.	TGTGCTAGTGGTTTGGTGCGTGATGGAGCAGGAGGCACAGATACGCAGTATTTT	CASGLVRDGAGGTDTQYF
.	TRBV2	13	TRBJ2-5	TRBD1	TGTGCCAGCAGTTTTACAGGGGCAGAGACCCAGTACTTC	CASSFTGAETQYF
few	TRBV11-3	12	TRBJ2-7	.	TGTGCCAGCAGCTTAGCGGTTGGTGAGCAGTACTTC	CASSLAVGEQYF
.	TRBV2	14	TRBJ2-7	.	TGTGCCATCCTATCCGGGACACCAGCCTACGAGCAGTACTTC	CAILSGTPAYEQYF
.	TRBV5-1	13	TRBJ2-3	.	TGCGCCAGCAGCACGACGGGAGAAGATACGCAGTATTTT	CASSTTGEDTQYF
large	TRBV19	15	TRBJ1-2	TRBD1	TGTGCCAGTACCTCGCATTTAGGGGGCGGCTATGGCTACACCTTC	CASTSHLGGGYGYTF
.	TRBV5-6	15	TRBJ2-7	.	TGTGCCAGCAGCTCAACCGTGGACGGTTCCTACGAGCAGTACTTC	CASSSTVDGSYEQYF
few	TRBV4-2	18	TRBJ2-2	TRBD2	TGTGCCAGCAGCCAAGGGCCCGGGACTAGCGGTTTCCCCGGGGAGCTGTTTTTT	CASSQGPGTSGFPGELFF
.	TRBV7-3	16	TRBJ2-3	TRBD2	TGTGCCAGCAGCTCGAACCCCCGGGAGGGCGGGGGTACGCAGTATTTT	CASSSNPREGGGTQYF
.	TRBV4-3	16	TRBJ2-2	.	TGCGCCAGCAGCCAGTATAGCTCGCAAGACACCGGGGAGCTGTTTTTT	CASSQYSSQDTGELFF
.	TRBV7-3	15	TRBJ1-2	TRBD1	TGTGCCAGCAGCGCCCAGACAGGGAATGGGGGCGGCTACACCTTC	CASSAQTGNGGGYTF
.	TRBV28	13	TRBJ2-7	.	TGTGCCAGCAGAACAGGGCAATCCTACGAGCAGTACTTC	CASRTGQSYEQYF
.	TRBV5-5	14	TRBJ2-3	.	TGTGCCAGCAGCTTGCAACCACTCACAGATACGCAGTATTTT	CASSLQPLTDTQYF
.	TRBV29-1	14	TRBJ2-6	.	TGCAGCGTTGACGCCGGGGCTGGGGCCAACGTCCTGACTTTC	CSVDAGAGANVLTF
.	TRBV6-1	16	TRBJ2-5	TRBD2	TGTGCCAGCAGTGAAGTTGGGGGGACTACGCAAGAGACCCAGTACTTC	CASSEVGGTTQETQYF
once	TRBV2	13	TRBJ1-4	.	TGTGCCAGCAGGAGAGACAGTGGGGAAAAACTGTTTTTT	CASRRDSGEKLFF
.	TRBV4-2	16	TRBJ1-6	TRBD1	TGTGCCAGCAGCCAAGTAAAGGGGACAGGGATGTCACCCCTCCACTTT	CASSQVKGTGMSPLHF
.	TRBV27	14	TRBJ2-7	TRBD2	TGTGCCAGCAGTTTTTTAGCGGGAGCCTCCGAGCAGTACTTC	CASSFLAGASEQYF
once	TRBV4-1	15	TRBJ2-1	TRBD2	TGCGCCAGCAGCCAAAGACTAGCGGGAGCGAGTGAGCAGTTCTTC	CASSQRLAGASEQFF